Sequencing of this TCR beta chain was carried out in a study of cytomegalovirus exposure and HLA in healthy donors. This CDR3 region has 14 residues. From germline, CDR1 is SGHRS and CDR2 YFSETQ. The V end was cut by 0 bases, the J end by 3 bases, with 10 bases between. It was healthy bone marrow donors who served as donors. PCR involved 60 Vbeta and 13 Jbeta primers. Using immunoSEQ multiplex PCR, the repertoire was profiled, and TCRdb retains in-frame clones only, with some absent. Of 150,000 to 200,000 clones listed, 75% to 85% are singletons. V and J are TRBV5-1 and TRBJ2-7; weak D call: TRBD1 (6 bases). The sample taken for sequencing was PBMCs. This clonotype originated in a woman aged 30 to 39 in good health and CMV-seropositive. The DNA for the CDR3 is TGCGCCAGCAGCTTGGTTGAGGGGGTCTACGAGCAGTACTTC. Its protein is CASSLVEGVYEQYF.